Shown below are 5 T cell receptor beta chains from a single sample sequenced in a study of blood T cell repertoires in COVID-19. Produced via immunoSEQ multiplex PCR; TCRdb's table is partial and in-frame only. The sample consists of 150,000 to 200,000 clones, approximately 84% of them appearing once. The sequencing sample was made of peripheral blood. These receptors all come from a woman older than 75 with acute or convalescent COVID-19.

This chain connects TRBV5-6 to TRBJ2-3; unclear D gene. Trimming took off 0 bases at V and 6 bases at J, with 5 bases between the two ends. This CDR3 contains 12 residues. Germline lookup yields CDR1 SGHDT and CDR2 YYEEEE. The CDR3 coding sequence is TGTGCCAGCAGCTTGGACTACGATACGCAGTATTTT. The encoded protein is CASSLDYDTQYF.

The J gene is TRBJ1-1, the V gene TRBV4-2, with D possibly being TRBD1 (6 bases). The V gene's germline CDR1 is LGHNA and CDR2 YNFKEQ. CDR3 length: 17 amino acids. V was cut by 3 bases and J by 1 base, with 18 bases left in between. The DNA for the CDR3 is TGTGCCAGCAGCCATCCCAGGGGCGTGATGGGGAACACTGAAGCTTTCTTT. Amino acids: CASSHPRGVMGNTEAFF.

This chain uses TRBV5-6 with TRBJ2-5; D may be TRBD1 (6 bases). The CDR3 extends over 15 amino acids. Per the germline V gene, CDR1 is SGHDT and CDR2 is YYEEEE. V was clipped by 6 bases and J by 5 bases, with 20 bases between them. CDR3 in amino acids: CASTWSRGIRETQYF. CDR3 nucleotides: TGTGCCAGCACCTGGAGCAGGGGTATAAGGGAGACCCAGTACTTC.

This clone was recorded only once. The CDR3 loop is CAISESPSGTYEQYF. The DNA for the CDR3 is TGTGCCATCAGTGAGTCTCCTAGCGGGACCTACGAGCAGTACTTC. The rearrangement uses TRBV10-3 and TRBJ2-7; 9 nucleotides line up with TRBD2. There are 15 residues in the CDR3. Germline V gene lookup returns CDR1 ENHRY and CDR2 SYGVKD. V trimming: 0 bases; J trimming: 2 bases; junction bases outside the gene matches: 2.

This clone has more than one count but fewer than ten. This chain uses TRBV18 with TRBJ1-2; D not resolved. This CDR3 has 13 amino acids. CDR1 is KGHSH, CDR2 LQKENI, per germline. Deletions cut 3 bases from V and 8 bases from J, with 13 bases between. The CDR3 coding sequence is TGTGCCAGCTCACCGATCGAATCAGGCGGCTACACCTTC. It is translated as CASSPIESGGYTF.